This T cell receptor (beta chain) appears in the sequencing data of a study of blood T cells in healthy people across ages. The authors ran a second PCR of about 7 to 12 cycles using a sample-barcoded 5' primer and a J-beta primer mix. Using its own MiXCR run on the 5' RACE reads, TCRdb lists one record per CDR3 protein. The sample holds hundreds of thousands of distinct CDR3 sequences, over 40% seen once. This CDR3 spans 19 amino acids. CDR1 is SEHNR and CDR2 is FQNEAQ in the germline V gene (reference sequence). V was clipped by 2 bases and J by 0 bases, with 21 bases between them. This clonotype was detected a few times.

Sequencing input: blood. This chain connects TRBV7-9 to TRBJ2-3; D may be TRBD1 (7 bases). The sequence derives from an elderly man in good health. DNA for the CDR3: TGTGCCAGCAGCTTAACGGTTCAGGGGGGAAGATCTAGCACAGATACGCAGTATTTT. Translated, it gives CASSLTVQGGRSSTDTQYF.